The rows below give T cell receptor beta chains drawn from one sample of a study of a mutant IDH1 vaccine in newly diagnosed glioma. Profiling relied on immunoSEQ multiplex PCR, and the TCRdb table lists in-frame clones only, not all of them. The sample contains about 64,000 clones, roughly 83% of which appear only once. These receptors lack a known antigen. The sequencing used PBMCs, collected from a glioma patient whose treatment included an IDH1 peptide vaccine. All receptors derive from a woman between 50 and 59 years old with glioma. Both conserved end residues are part of each CDR3. D genes are given only for firm matches.

CDR3 protein: CASSLGTGAGTEAFF
V gene: TRBV5-5
D gene: NA
J gene: TRBJ1-1
CDR3 length: 15

CDR3 protein: CASSPGRRVGQETQYF
V gene: TRBV18
D gene: NA
J gene: TRBJ2-5
CDR3 length: 16

CDR3 protein: CASSSGANDNEKLFF
V gene: TRBV5-1
D gene: NA
J gene: TRBJ1-4
CDR3 length: 15

CDR3 protein: CAISGGIGGAATQGGYEQYF
V gene: TRBV10-3
D gene: NA
J gene: TRBJ2-7
CDR3 length: 20

CDR3 protein: CASSLAGSPLHF
V gene: TRBV7-2
D gene: NA
J gene: TRBJ1-6
CDR3 length: 12

CDR3 protein: CASSPQGSEAFF
V gene: TRBV7-2
D gene: NA
J gene: TRBJ1-1
CDR3 length: 12

CDR3 protein: CASSAVVGWGYTF
V gene: TRBV5-4
D gene: NA
J gene: TRBJ1-2
CDR3 length: 13

CDR3 protein: CASSGASSYEQYF
V gene: TRBV10-3
D gene: TRBD2
J gene: TRBJ2-7
CDR3 length: 13

CDR3 protein: CASSSFLRGDEAFF
V gene: TRBV27
D gene: TRBD1
J gene: TRBJ1-1
CDR3 length: 14

CDR3 protein: CASSPQGSSNSPLHF
V gene: TRBV9
D gene: NA
J gene: TRBJ1-6
CDR3 length: 15

CDR3 protein: CASSLGWDIQNTEAFF
V gene: TRBV5-1
D gene: NA
J gene: TRBJ1-1
CDR3 length: 16

CDR3 protein: CAWTRQSNTGELFF
V gene: TRBV30
D gene: NA
J gene: TRBJ2-2
CDR3 length: 14

CDR3 protein: CASSPGQGALVVTEAFF
V gene: TRBV5-1
D gene: TRBD1
J gene: TRBJ1-1
CDR3 length: 17

CDR3 protein: CASSFGTSEDEQFF
V gene: TRBV5-6
D gene: TRBD2
J gene: TRBJ2-1
CDR3 length: 14

CDR3 protein: CASSAVKDTEAFF
V gene: TRBV2
D gene: NA
J gene: TRBJ1-1
CDR3 length: 13

CDR3 protein: CASITLTGGNQPQHF
V gene: TRBV6-1
D gene: TRBD1
J gene: TRBJ1-5
CDR3 length: 15

CDR3 protein: CASSGQGWGHNIQYF
V gene: TRBV19
D gene: NA
J gene: TRBJ2-4
CDR3 length: 15

CDR3 protein: CASSDCRRPNQPQHF
V gene: TRBV6-4
D gene: NA
J gene: TRBJ1-5
CDR3 length: 15

CDR3 protein: CASSLNAESYGYTF
V gene: TRBV13
D gene: NA
J gene: TRBJ1-2
CDR3 length: 14

CDR3 protein: CASSLHRGLYNEQFF
V gene: TRBV7-9
D gene: TRBD1
J gene: TRBJ2-1
CDR3 length: 15

CDR3 protein: CASSLTSPSYEQYF
V gene: TRBV7-9
D gene: NA
J gene: TRBJ2-7
CDR3 length: 14

CDR3 protein: CASRPGLTDNEQFF
V gene: TRBV6-1
D gene: NA
J gene: TRBJ2-1
CDR3 length: 14

CDR3 protein: CASSLGTLANQPQHF
V gene: TRBV9
D gene: NA
J gene: TRBJ1-5
CDR3 length: 15

CDR3 protein: CASSARGGNNQPQHF
V gene: TRBV6-1
D gene: NA
J gene: TRBJ1-5
CDR3 length: 15

CDR3 protein: CASSNYNEQFF
V gene: TRBV7-2
D gene: NA
J gene: TRBJ2-1
CDR3 length: 11

CDR3 protein: CASSFGTGLPEAFF
V gene: TRBV6-6
D gene: TRBD1
J gene: TRBJ1-1
CDR3 length: 14

CDR3 protein: CASSLGTSLYEQYF
V gene: TRBV5-4
D gene: TRBD2
J gene: TRBJ2-7
CDR3 length: 14

CDR3 protein: CASSLAVSGANQPQHF
V gene: TRBV5-6
D gene: NA
J gene: TRBJ1-5
CDR3 length: 16

CDR3 protein: CASRLRQGGPYEQYF
V gene: TRBV11-2
D gene: TRBD1
J gene: TRBJ2-7
CDR3 length: 15

CDR3 protein: CASSLLRGSDTQYF
V gene: TRBV7-2
D gene: NA
J gene: TRBJ2-3
CDR3 length: 14

CDR3 protein: CASSVGGGQTMNTEAFF
V gene: TRBV9
D gene: TRBD1
J gene: TRBJ1-1
CDR3 length: 17

CDR3 protein: CSGDRGGTEAFF
V gene: TRBV29-1
D gene: TRBD1
J gene: TRBJ1-1
CDR3 length: 12

CDR3 protein: CASRLRLAGHYEQYF
V gene: TRBV12-2
D gene: NA
J gene: TRBJ2-7
CDR3 length: 15

CDR3 protein: CASTTGLGSPLHF
V gene: TRBV6-5
D gene: TRBD1
J gene: TRBJ1-6
CDR3 length: 13

CDR3 protein: CASSQAGNEQFF
V gene: TRBV16
D gene: NA
J gene: TRBJ2-1
CDR3 length: 12

CDR3 protein: CASRPGQANTEAFF
V gene: TRBV9
D gene: NA
J gene: TRBJ1-1
CDR3 length: 14

CDR3 protein: CASRPDSPLHF
V gene: TRBV2
D gene: NA
J gene: TRBJ1-6
CDR3 length: 11